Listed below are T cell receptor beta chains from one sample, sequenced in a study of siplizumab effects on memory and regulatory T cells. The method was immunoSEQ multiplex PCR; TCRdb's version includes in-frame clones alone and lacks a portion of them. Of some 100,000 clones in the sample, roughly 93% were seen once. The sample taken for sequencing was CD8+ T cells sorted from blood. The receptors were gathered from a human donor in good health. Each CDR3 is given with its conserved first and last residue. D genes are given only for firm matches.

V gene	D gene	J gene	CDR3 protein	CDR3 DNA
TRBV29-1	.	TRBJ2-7	CSVEDPAEQYF	TGCAGCGTTGAAGATCCAGCCGAGCAGTACTTC
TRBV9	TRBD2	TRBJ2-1	CASSPDGLADSYNEQFF	TGTGCCAGCAGCCCAGATGGGCTAGCGGATTCCTACAATGAGCAGTTCTTC
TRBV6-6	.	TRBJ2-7	CASSYSRDEQYF	TGTGCCAGCAGTTACAGCAGGGACGAGCAGTACTTC
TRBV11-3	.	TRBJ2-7	CASSLYLGTPEQYF	TGTGCCAGCAGCCTCTACCTCGGAACCCCCGAGCAGTACTTC
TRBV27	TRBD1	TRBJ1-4	CASSGTGAYEKLFF	TGTGCCAGCAGTGGGACAGGGGCGTATGAAAAACTGTTTTTT
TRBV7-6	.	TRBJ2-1	CASSAGAMNEQFF	TGTGCCAGCAGCGCGGGGGCAATGAATGAGCAGTTCTTC
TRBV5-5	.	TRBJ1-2	CASSLTPANYGYTF	TGTGCCAGCAGCTTGACCCCCGCTAACTATGGCTACACCTTC
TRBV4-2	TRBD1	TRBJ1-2	CASSQDVRDRVDDGYTF	TGTGCCAGCAGCCAAGATGTTAGGGACAGGGTTGATGATGGCTACACCTTC
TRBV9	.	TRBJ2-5	CASSGLASPPDQETQYF	TGTGCCAGCAGCGGCCTAGCTTCCCCTCCCGATCAAGAGACCCAGTACTTC
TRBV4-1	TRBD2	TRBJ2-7	CASSQEGLAGGPLYEQYF	TGCGCCAGCAGCCAAGAGGGACTAGCGGGGGGGCCTCTCTACGAGCAGTACTTC
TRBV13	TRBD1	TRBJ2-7	CASSPGQGLYEQYF	TGTGCCAGCAGCCCGGGACAGGGTCTCTACGAGCAGTACTTC
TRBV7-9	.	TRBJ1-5	CASSLANQPQHF	TGTGCCAGCAGCTTAGCAAATCAGCCCCAGCATTTT
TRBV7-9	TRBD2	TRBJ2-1	CASSLRLAGNNEQFF	TGTGCCAGCAGCTTAAGACTAGCGGGCAACAATGAGCAGTTCTTC